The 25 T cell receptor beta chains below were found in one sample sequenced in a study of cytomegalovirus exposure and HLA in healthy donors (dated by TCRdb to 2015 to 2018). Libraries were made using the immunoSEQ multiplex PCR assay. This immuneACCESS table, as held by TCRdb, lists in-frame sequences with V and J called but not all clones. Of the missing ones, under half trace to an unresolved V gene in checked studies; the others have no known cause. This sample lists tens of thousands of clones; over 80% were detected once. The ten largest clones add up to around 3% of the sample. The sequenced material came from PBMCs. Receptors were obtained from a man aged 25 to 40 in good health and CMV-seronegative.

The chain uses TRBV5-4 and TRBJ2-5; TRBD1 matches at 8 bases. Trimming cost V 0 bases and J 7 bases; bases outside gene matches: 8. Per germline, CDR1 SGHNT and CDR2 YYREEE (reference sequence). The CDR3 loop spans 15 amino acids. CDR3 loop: CASSLEWTGSGTQYF. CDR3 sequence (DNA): TGTGCCAGCAGCTTGGAATGGACAGGGAGCGGGACCCAGTACTTC.

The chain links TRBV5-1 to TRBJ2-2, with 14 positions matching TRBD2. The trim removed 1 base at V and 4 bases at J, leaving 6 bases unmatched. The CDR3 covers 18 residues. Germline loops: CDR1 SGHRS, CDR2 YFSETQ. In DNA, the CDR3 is TGCGCCAGCAGCTTGCCCGGGACTAGCGGGAGTAGCACCGGGGAGCTGTTTTTT. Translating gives CASSLPGTSGSSTGELFF.

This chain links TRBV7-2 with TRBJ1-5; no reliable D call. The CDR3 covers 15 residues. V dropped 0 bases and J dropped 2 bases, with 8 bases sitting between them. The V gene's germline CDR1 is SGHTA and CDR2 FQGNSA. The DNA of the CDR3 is TGTGCCAGCAGCTTAGCGGGCGGGGGCAATCAGCCCCAGCATTTT. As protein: CASSLAGGGNQPQHF.

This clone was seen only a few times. Here the CDR3 reads CASRQDRAKNQPQHF. DNA for the CDR3: TGTGCAAGTCGCCAGGACAGGGCGAAGAATCAGCCCCAGCATTTT. V and J are TRBV12-2 and TRBJ1-5; TRBD1, the table's D call, lacks a check against the DNA. TRBV12-2 is termed a pseudogene. This CDR3 is built from 15 residues.

CDR3 DNA: TGTGCCAGCAGCCCTGTTAGCGATGAGCAGTTCTTC. This codes for CASSPVSDEQFF. The J gene is TRBJ2-1, the V gene TRBV6-1; D is possibly TRBD2 (5 bases). V was pared by 6 bases and J by 8 bases, with 11 bases between. The CDR3 loop spans 12 amino acids. Looked up from germline, CDR1 is MNHNS and CDR2 is SASEGT.

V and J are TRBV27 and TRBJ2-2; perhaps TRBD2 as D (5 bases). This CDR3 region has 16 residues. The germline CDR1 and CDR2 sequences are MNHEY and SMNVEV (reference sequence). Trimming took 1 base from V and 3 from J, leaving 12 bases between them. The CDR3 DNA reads TGTGCCAGCAGTTTATACGGGGTCGGATACACCGGGGAGCTGTTTTTT. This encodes CASSLYGVGYTGELFF.

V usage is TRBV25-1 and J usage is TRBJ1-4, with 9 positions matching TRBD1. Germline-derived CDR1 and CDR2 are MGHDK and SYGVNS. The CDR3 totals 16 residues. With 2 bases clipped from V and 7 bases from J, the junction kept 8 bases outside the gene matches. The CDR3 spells CASSEDYRGLGEKLFF. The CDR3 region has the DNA TGTGCCAGCAGTGAAGACTACAGGGGGCTAGGTGAAAAACTGTTTTTT.

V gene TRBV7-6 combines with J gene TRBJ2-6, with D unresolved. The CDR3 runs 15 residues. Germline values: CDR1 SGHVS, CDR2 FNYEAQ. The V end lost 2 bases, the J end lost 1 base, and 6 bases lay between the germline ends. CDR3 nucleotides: TGTGCCAGCAGCTTACCCGTATCTGGGGCCAACGTCCTGACTTTC. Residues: CASSLPVSGANVLTF. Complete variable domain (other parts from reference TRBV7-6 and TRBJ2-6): GAGVSQSPRYKVTKRGQDVALRCDPISGHVSLYWYRQALGQGPEFLTYFNYEAQQDKSGLPNDRFSAERPEGSISTLTIQRTEQRDSAMYRCASSLPVSGANVLTFGAGSRLTVL.

CDR3 DNA: TGTGCCAGCAGCCAAGATGACCCTTTAGCGCCGAACACCGGGGAGCTGTTTTTT. Residues: CASSQDDPLAPNTGELFF. The V gene is TRBV4-2, the J gene TRBJ2-2; the D gene is possibly TRBD2 (5 bases). CDR1 LGHNA and CDR2 YNFKEQ come from the germline V gene. This CDR3 has 18 amino acids. The V gene lost 0 bases and the J gene lost 0 bases, with 14 bases spanning the gap.

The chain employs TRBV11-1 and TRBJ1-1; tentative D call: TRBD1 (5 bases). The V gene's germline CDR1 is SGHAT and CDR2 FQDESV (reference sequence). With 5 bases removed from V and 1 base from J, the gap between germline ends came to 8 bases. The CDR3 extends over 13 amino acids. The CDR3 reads CASSKDRNTEAFF. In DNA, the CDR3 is TGTGCCAGCAGCAAAGACAGGAACACTGAAGCTTTCTTT.

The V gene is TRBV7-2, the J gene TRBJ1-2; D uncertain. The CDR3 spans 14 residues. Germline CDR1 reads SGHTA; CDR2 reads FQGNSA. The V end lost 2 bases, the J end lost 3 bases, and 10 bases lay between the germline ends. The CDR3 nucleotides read TGTGCCAGCAGCTTAAGTAGGAGGGACTATGGCTACACCTTC. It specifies CASSLSRRDYGYTF.

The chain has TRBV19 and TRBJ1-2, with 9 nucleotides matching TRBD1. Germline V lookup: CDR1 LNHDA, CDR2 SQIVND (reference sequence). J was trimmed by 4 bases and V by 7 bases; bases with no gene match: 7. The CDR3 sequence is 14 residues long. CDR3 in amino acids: CASKAGQGAYGYTF. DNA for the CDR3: TGTGCCAGTAAGGCGGGACAGGGTGCCTATGGCTACACCTTC.

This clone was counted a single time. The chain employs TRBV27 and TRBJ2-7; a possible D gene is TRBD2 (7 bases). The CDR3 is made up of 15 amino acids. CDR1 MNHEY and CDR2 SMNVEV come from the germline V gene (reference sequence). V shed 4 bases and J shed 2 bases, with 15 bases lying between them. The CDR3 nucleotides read TGTGCCAGCAGTTGGGGGAGGGGGACAACCTACGAGCAGTACTTC. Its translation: CASSWGRGTTYEQYF.

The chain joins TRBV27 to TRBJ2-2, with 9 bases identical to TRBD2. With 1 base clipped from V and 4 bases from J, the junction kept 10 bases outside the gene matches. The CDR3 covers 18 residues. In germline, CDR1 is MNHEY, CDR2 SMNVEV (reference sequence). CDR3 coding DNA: TGTGCCAGCAGTTTATTGGGGGCATTAGCGGGAGCCACCGGGGAGCTGTTTTTT. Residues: CASSLLGALAGATGELFF.

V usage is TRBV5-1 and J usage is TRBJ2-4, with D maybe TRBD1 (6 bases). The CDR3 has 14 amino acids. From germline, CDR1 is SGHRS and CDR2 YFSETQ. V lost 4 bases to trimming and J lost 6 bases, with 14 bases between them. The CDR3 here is CASSPSQGRNIQYF. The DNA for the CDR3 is TGCGCCAGCAGCCCTTCTCAGGGGAGAAACATTCAGTACTTC.

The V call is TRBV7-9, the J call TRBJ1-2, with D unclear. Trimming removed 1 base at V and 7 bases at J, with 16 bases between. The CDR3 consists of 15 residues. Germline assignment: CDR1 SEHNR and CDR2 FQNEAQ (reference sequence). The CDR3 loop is CASSLEVGGKSGYTF. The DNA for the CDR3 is TGTGCCAGCAGCTTAGAGGTTGGCGGTAAAAGTGGCTACACCTTC.

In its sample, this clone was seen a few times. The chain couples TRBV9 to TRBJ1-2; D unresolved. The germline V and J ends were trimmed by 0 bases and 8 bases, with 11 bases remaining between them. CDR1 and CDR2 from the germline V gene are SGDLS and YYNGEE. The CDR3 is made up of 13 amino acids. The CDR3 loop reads CASSVGVLMGYTF. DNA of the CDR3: TGTGCCAGCAGCGTAGGCGTCCTGATGGGCTACACCTTC.

As DNA, the CDR3 is TGTGCCAGCAGCTTAACTATGAACACTGAAGCTTTCTTT. It translates to CASSLTMNTEAFF. V and J are TRBV11-3 and TRBJ1-1; D uncertain. The CDR3 extends over 13 amino acids. V was clipped by 2 bases and J by 0 bases, with 4 bases between them. In germline, CDR1 is SGHNT, CDR2 YENEEA.

The CDR3 nucleotides read TGTGCCAGCAAGGTGTGGGGGGCCTACAATGAGCAGTTCTTC. It translates to CASKVWGAYNEQFF. The chain carries TRBV11-3 and TRBJ2-1, with D possibly matching TRBD2 (6 bases). Germline-derived CDR1 and CDR2 are SGHNT and YENEEA. The CDR3 spans 14 residues. V lost 7 bases and J 2 bases, leaving 12 bases between the germline ends.

This CDR3 reads CASSYAYNYEQYV. Written as DNA, the CDR3 is TGTGCCAGCAGTTATGCCTATAACTACGAGCAGTACGTC. The V and J genes are TRBV6-6 and TRBJ2-7; D not resolved. The V end lost 3 bases, the J end lost 3 bases, and 9 bases lay between the germline ends. Germline V lookup: CDR1 MNHNY, CDR2 SVGAGI (reference sequence). The CDR3 sequence is 13 residues long.

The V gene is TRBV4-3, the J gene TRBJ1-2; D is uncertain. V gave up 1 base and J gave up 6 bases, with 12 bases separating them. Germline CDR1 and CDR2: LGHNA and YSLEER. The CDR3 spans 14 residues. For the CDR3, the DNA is TGCGCCAGCAGCCAAGTCCGGGCCGGGGATGGCTACACCTTC. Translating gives CASSQVRAGDGYTF.

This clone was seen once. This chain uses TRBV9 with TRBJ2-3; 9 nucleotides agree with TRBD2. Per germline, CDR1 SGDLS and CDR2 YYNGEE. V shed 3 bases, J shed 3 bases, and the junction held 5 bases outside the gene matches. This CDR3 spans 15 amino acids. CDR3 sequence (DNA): TGTGCCAGCAGCGGCGGGGGGGCTTTAACAGATACGCAGTATTTT. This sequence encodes CASSGGGALTDTQYF.

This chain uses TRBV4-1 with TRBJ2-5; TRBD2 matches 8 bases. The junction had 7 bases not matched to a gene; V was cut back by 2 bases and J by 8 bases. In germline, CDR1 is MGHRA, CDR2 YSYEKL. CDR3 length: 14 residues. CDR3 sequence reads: CASSQKLREETQYF. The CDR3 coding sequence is TGCGCCAGCAGCCAAAAGTTGCGGGAGGAAACCCAGTACTTC.

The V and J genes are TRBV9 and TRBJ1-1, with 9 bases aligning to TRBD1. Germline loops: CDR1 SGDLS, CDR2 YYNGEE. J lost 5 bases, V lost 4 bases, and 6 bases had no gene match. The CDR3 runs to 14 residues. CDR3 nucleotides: TGTGCCAGCAGCACCCGACAGGGGGGGACTGAAGCTTTCTTT. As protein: CASSTRQGGTEAFF.

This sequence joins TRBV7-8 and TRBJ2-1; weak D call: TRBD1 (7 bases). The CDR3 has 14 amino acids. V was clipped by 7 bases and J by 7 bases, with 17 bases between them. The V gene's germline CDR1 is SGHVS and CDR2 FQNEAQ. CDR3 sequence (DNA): TGTGCCAGCATCGGAGGAGGGGGCCTTAATGAGCAGTTCTTC. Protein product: CASIGGGGLNEQFF.